The 25 T cell receptor beta chains below come from one sample, sequenced in a study of T cell responses to AZD1222 COVID-19 vaccine. Data came from immunoSEQ multiplex PCR; TCRdb stores just in-frame clones and leaves some out. The profile shows 110,000 or so clones, roughly 86% of them singletons. The material was peripheral blood, obtained 28 days after the second AZD1222 dose. These receptors all stem from an adult who received the AZD1222 COVID-19 vaccine.

The chain employs TRBV19 and TRBJ2-4, with a possible D match to TRBD1 (7 bases). V shed 5 bases and J shed 6 bases, with 14 bases lying between them. Germline V gene sequence: CDR1 LNHDA, CDR2 SQIVND (reference sequence). There are 14 residues in the CDR3. CDR3 amino acids: CASSYRGGGNIQYF. CDR3 bases: TGTGCCAGTAGTTACAGGGGAGGTGGAAACATTCAGTACTTC.

This chain uses TRBV7-2 with TRBJ1-6; the match to TRBD1 covers 10 bases. CDR1 and CDR2 (germline): SGHTA, FQGNSA. The CDR3 consists of 15 residues. J was trimmed by 8 bases and V by 4 bases; bases with no gene match: 5. CDR3 loop: CASSSGQGIDSPLHF. CDR3 bases: TGTGCCAGCAGCTCGGGACAGGGGATAGATTCACCCCTCCACTTT.

This clone showed up many times. The V call is TRBV6-1, the J call TRBJ2-1; 11 bases are a match to TRBD2. Germline V gene data show CDR1 as MNHNS and CDR2 as SASEGT. CDR3 size: 15 residues. The J segment lost 9 bases and the V segment lost 3 bases, leaving 7 bases of the junction unmatched. CDR3 residues: CASSELAGGPGEQFF. The CDR3 bases are TGTGCCAGCAGTGAGTTAGCGGGGGGGCCCGGTGAGCAGTTCTTC.

The chain employs TRBV5-1 and TRBJ2-7; D unclear. Trimming stripped 0 bases from V and 1 base from J, with 11 bases between. The CDR3 covers 15 residues. The germline V gene has CDR1 SGHRS and CDR2 YFSETQ. This CDR3 is CASSLVSGRSYEQYF. The CDR3 region has the DNA TGCGCCAGCAGCTTGGTGTCTGGCAGGTCCTACGAGCAGTACTTC.

The chain combines TRBV6-5 with TRBJ1-2; D is perhaps TRBD1 (6 bases). This CDR3 spans 15 amino acids. The germline CDR1 and CDR2 sequences are MNHEY and SVGAGI. V was trimmed by 4 bases and J by 2 bases, leaving 14 bases between them. The CDR3, as DNA: TGTGCCAGCAGTTCCGACACAGGGAACAACTATGGCTACACCTTC. Amino acid sequence: CASSSDTGNNYGYTF.

J is TRBJ1-2 and V is TRBV3-1 (or the pseudogene TRBV3-2); no definite D call. The V and J ends lost 1 base and 0 bases respectively, with 9 bases between them. The CDR3 has 15 amino acids. The germline CDR1 and CDR2 sequences are LGHDT and YNNKEL (reference sequence). The CDR3 loop reads CASSQGSIANYGYTF. The CDR3 coding sequence is TGTGCCAGCAGCCAAGGCTCCATAGCTAACTATGGCTACACCTTC.

The chain is built from TRBV7-2 and TRBJ1-3; 7 bases match TRBD1. CDR3 length equals 17 residues. V shed 0 bases and J 1 base; nucleotides not matched to a gene: 6. Germline CDR1 and CDR2: SGHTA and FQGNSA. The CDR3 DNA reads as TGTGCCAGCAGCTTAGCCGGGGGACAGCGTTCTGGAAACACCATATATTTT. It is translated as CASSLAGGQRSGNTIYF.

The V gene is TRBV9, the J gene TRBJ2-2; TRBD2 agrees at 13 bases. The CDR3 loop spans 17 amino acids. V lost 4 bases, J lost 1 base, and 4 bases stayed unmatched. Germline V CDR1 and CDR2: SGDLS, YYNGEE. CDR3 nucleotides: TGTGCCAGCAGCCTCGGACTAGCGGGGGTGAACACCGGGGAGCTGTTTTTT. Its translation is CASSLGLAGVNTGELFF.

The chain is built from TRBV9 and TRBJ2-1; TRBD1 matches 8 bases. CDR3 length equals 14 residues. CDR1 and CDR2 (germline): SGDLS, YYNGEE. V shed 0 bases and J 6 bases; nucleotides not matched to a gene: 2. The DNA for the CDR3 is TGTGCCAGCAGCGTAGGACAGGGGTTCAATGAGCAGTTCTTC. It yields the protein CASSVGQGFNEQFF.

This clone appeared a few times. The J gene is TRBJ1-2, the V gene TRBV3-1 (or the pseudogene TRBV3-2); possibly TRBD1 for D (5 bases). The CDR3 is made up of 16 amino acids. In germline, CDR1 is LGHDT, CDR2 YNNKEL (reference sequence). V shed 0 bases and J shed 4 bases, with 15 bases lying between them. The CDR3 sequence is CASSQDVRGVFYGYTF. DNA of the CDR3: TGTGCCAGCAGCCAAGACGTCCGGGGGGTGTTCTATGGCTACACCTTC.

The chain combines TRBV3-1 (or the pseudogene TRBV3-2) with TRBJ1-5; the D is unclear. This CDR3 region has 16 residues. Trimming took 1 base from V and 0 from J, leaving 10 bases between them. Germline loops: CDR1 LGHDT, CDR2 YNNKEL (reference sequence). The DNA for the CDR3 is TGTGCCAGCAGCCAAGGTGGAGGAAATAGCAATCAGCCCCAGCATTTT. This gives the protein CASSQGGGNSNQPQHF.

This clone was observed a single time. Other DNA sequences in the same sample also yield this CDR3. CDR3 nucleotide sequence: TGTGCCAGCAGCCAAGATCTTGGACAGGGCTATGGCTACACCTTC. Encoded protein: CASSQDLGQGYGYTF. This rearrangement joins TRBV3-1 (or the pseudogene TRBV3-2) to TRBJ1-2; 8 bases line up with TRBD1. Germline V gene lookup returns CDR1 LGHDT and CDR2 YNNKEL (reference sequence). J was trimmed by 4 bases and V by 0 bases; bases with no gene match: 4. CDR3 length: 15 amino acids.

V usage is TRBV28 and J usage is TRBJ2-7, with 7 bases fitting TRBD2. Per germline, CDR1 MDHEN and CDR2 SYDVKM. The CDR3 is 15 residues long. V lost 7 bases to trimming and J lost 1 base; unmatched junction nucleotides: 10. The CDR3 protein is CASTRGASGSYEQYF. In DNA form, the CDR3 reads TGTGCCAGCACCCGAGGTGCTAGCGGTTCCTACGAGCAGTACTTC.

This clone was observed a handful of times. Other nucleotide sequences in the sample specify the same CDR3. This chain joins TRBV29-1 and TRBJ2-3; maybe TRBD2 (6 bases). Germline V gene data show CDR1 as SQVTM and CDR2 as ANQGSEA. V was trimmed by 4 bases and J by 0 bases, leaving 8 bases between them. The CDR3 covers 13 residues. CDR3 sequence (DNA): TGCAGCGTTGTGGGGGGAAGCACAGATACGCAGTATTTT. Protein: CSVVGGSTDTQYF.

The chain couples TRBV7-9 to TRBJ2-1; D gene unclear. CDR1 is SEHNR, CDR2 FQNEAQ, per germline (reference sequence). This CDR3 contains 15 residues. The ends were cut back, 1 base at V and 2 bases at J, with 9 bases in the middle. DNA of the CDR3: TGTGCCAGCAGCTTAGGGCAGGTGACCTACAATGAGCAGTTCTTC. Translating gives CASSLGQVTYNEQFF.

The V gene is TRBV7-6, the J gene TRBJ1-2; TRBD1 matches at 10 bases. Germline lookup yields CDR1 SGHVS and CDR2 FNYEAQ. After removal of 5 bases from V and 2 bases from J, the junction contained 5 bases not matched to a gene. The CDR3 runs to 15 residues. The CDR3 DNA reads as TGTGCCAGCAGCCCCGACAGGGGGCGCAACTATGGCTACACCTTC. It is translated as CASSPDRGRNYGYTF.

The gene calls are TRBV9 and TRBJ2-5; 9 bases map to TRBD2. The CDR3 covers 17 residues. V was clipped by 0 bases and J by 1 base; unmatched bases: 7. Germline V lookup: CDR1 SGDLS, CDR2 YYNGEE. Here the CDR3 DNA reads TGTGCCAGCAGCGTAGTTGGCGGGGGGGGACCCCAAGAGACCCAGTACTTC. Its protein is CASSVVGGGGPQETQYF.

The chain is built from TRBV7-2 and TRBJ1-2, with a tentative D call TRBD1 (6 bases). Germline loops: CDR1 SGHTA, CDR2 FQGNSA. The ends were cut back, 4 bases at V and 8 bases at J, with 17 bases in the middle. This CDR3 is built from 14 residues. The CDR3 is CASSSAGGAEGYTF. CDR3 coding DNA: TGTGCCAGCAGCTCCGCCGGGGGGGCGGAAGGCTACACCTTC.

The rearrangement joins TRBV5-1 to TRBJ1-1; D gene unclear. CDR3 length: 15 amino acids. Trimming cost V 0 bases and J 0 bases, with 9 bases left between them. Germline assignment: CDR1 SGHRS and CDR2 YFSETQ. Here the CDR3 reads CASSLVEVLNTEAFF. CDR3 DNA: TGCGCCAGCAGCTTGGTGGAGGTCTTGAACACTGAAGCTTTCTTT.

This chain links TRBV7-6 with TRBJ2-3, with TRBD1 identical over 8 bases. The CDR3 has 17 residues. Germline-derived CDR1 and CDR2 are SGHVS and FNYEAQ. V lost 2 bases, J lost 0 bases, and 7 bases stayed unmatched. CDR3 sequence (DNA): TGTGCCAGCAGCTTACTAGACAGGGGCCTTAGCACAGATACGCAGTATTTT. Protein: CASSLLDRGLSTDTQYF.

This sequence joins TRBV12-3 or TRBV12-4 and TRBJ2-6, with D hard to call. The CDR3 consists of 13 residues. V lost 6 bases, J lost 0 bases, and 3 bases lay in between. DNA of the CDR3: TGTGCCAGCAGGTACTCTGGGGCCAACGTCCTGACTTTC. It encodes CASRYSGANVLTF.

The chain employs TRBV7-2 and TRBJ1-2, with D possibly being TRBD1 (6 bases). This CDR3 has 13 amino acids. Germline loops: CDR1 SGHTA, CDR2 FQGNSA. The V gene lost 1 base and the J gene lost 8 bases, with 11 bases spanning the gap. The CDR3 DNA follows: TGTGCCAGCAGCTTAGGGCAGGGGAAGGGCTACACCTTC. Translating gives CASSLGQGKGYTF.

This chain uses TRBV20-1 with TRBJ2-7; 10 bases are shared with TRBD2. This CDR3 contains 17 residues. The germline V gene encodes CDR1 DFQATT and CDR2 SNEGSKA (reference sequence). The V segment lost 6 bases and the J segment 1 base; nucleotides outside the gene matches: 15. The CDR3, as DNA: TGCAGTGCAAGTGGGCTAGCGGGGGCCAGGTCTTCCTACGAGCAGTACTTC. Translated, it gives CSASGLAGARSSYEQYF.

In the case of this clone: Because the CDR3's place on the DNA is in doubt, the DNA is left out and the CDR3 is given as listed by TCRdb. The CDR3 spells CASREATSSTSGQDRREQYF. The chain recombines TRBV28 with TRBJ2-7; TRBD1 is the table's D call and was not checked against the DNA. Germline CDR1 is MDHEN and CDR2 is SYDVKM. The CDR3 sequence runs 20 residues, both termini included.

V gene TRBV29-1 combines with J gene TRBJ2-5; 7 bases fit TRBD1. Germline-derived CDR1 and CDR2 are SQVTM and ANQGSEA. V lost 3 bases to trimming and J lost 5 bases; unmatched junction nucleotides: 3. This CDR3 contains 12 residues. Written as DNA, the CDR3 is TGCAGCGTTGATTTACAGGGGGAGACCCAGTACTTC. Encoded protein: CSVDLQGETQYF.